Listed here are 15 T cell receptor beta chains from one sample, sequenced in a study of graft-versus-host responses after intestinal transplantation. Produced via immunoSEQ multiplex PCR; TCRdb's table is partial and in-frame only. Among some 15,000 clones listed, around 77% were seen once. The graft tissue was processed, and this released both intraepithelial and lamina propria lymphocytes. This specimen consisted of ileum tissue, obtained just under 28 days after intestinal transplant. These receptors originate from a human patient who received an intestinal transplant, so some T cells may come from the graft donor.

The chain links TRBV6-6 to TRBJ2-2, with D hard to call. The V gene's germline CDR1 is MNHNY and CDR2 SVGAGI (reference sequence). This CDR3 comprises 15 residues. With 0 bases removed from V and 1 base from J, the gap between germline ends came to 6 bases. This chain's CDR3 is CASSYSRLNTGELFF. In DNA, the CDR3 is TGTGCCAGCAGTTACTCCAGGTTGAACACCGGGGAGCTGTTTTTT.

J is TRBJ2-5 and V is TRBV6-5; TRBD2 aligns across 13 bases. The CDR3 is 15 amino acids. V lost 6 bases to trimming and J lost 5 bases; unmatched junction nucleotides: 6. Germline CDR1 MNHEY, CDR2 SVGAGI. The CDR3: CASSTSGGDMETQYF. As DNA, the CDR3 is TGTGCCAGCAGCACTAGCGGGGGGGATATGGAGACCCAGTACTTC.

Notes on this clone: The junction and the germline gene differ at one end; a read error may be behind it. The chain is built from TRBV7-7 and TRBJ2-5; 9 bases line up with TRBD2. Germline loops: CDR1 SSHAT, CDR2 FNYEAQ (reference sequence). CDR3 size: 16 residues. The CDR3 region is CASSLVAGGSQETQYF. As DNA, the CDR3 is TGTGCTAGCAGCTTAGTGGCGGGGGGGTCCCAAGAGACCCAGTACTTC.

V and J are TRBV7-9 and TRBJ1-4, with 9 positions matching TRBD1. Germline CDR1 is SEHNR and CDR2 is FQNEAQ (reference sequence). This CDR3 comprises 17 residues. The V and J ends lost 5 bases and 1 base, in that order; junction bases with no gene match: 8. The CDR3 bases are TGTGCCAGCAGCGAGGACAGGGGAGCGGGAACTAATGAAAAACTGTTTTTT. Translation: CASSEDRGAGTNEKLFF.

This clone occurred a few times. V usage is TRBV11-1 and J usage is TRBJ2-3, with D possibly matching TRBD1 (6 bases). The CDR3 runs to 16 residues. The V end was cut by 4 bases, the J end by 2 bases, with 16 bases between. Germline CDR1 reads SGHAT; CDR2 reads FQDESV (reference sequence). CDR3 bases: TGTGCCAGCAGCTCCGCTTGGGACACACTCACAGATACGCAGTATTTT. Protein sequence: CASSSAWDTLTDTQYF.

On this clone: At one of its ends the junction is not consistent with the germline gene, which may arise from a read error. The chain recombines TRBV7-7 with TRBJ2-5; 8 nucleotides agree with TRBD1. The germline gives CDR1 SSHAT, CDR2 FNYEAQ (reference sequence). This CDR3 spans 15 amino acids. CDR3 residues: CASSLDRTGQETQYF. Written as DNA, the CDR3 is TGTGCTAGCAGCTTAGACCGGACAGGGCAAGAGACCCAGTACTTC.

The chain has TRBV18 and TRBJ2-7; D possibly corresponds to TRBD2 (5 bases). Germline V gene lookup returns CDR1 KGHSH and CDR2 LQKENI. The CDR3 contains 15 residues. With 2 bases removed from V and 2 bases from J, the gap between germline ends came to 13 bases. DNA for the CDR3: TGTGCCAGCTCACCATCTGCGGGCCAAACCTACGAGCAGTACGTC. Translated: CASSPSAGQTYEQYV.

The chain couples TRBV28 to TRBJ1-3; 8 bases agree with TRBD1. With 5 bases clipped from V and 0 bases from J, the junction kept 6 bases outside the gene matches. Germline V lookup: CDR1 MDHEN, CDR2 SYDVKM. The CDR3 is made up of 16 amino acids. DNA of the CDR3: TGTGCCAGCAGTCGGACAGGGACGAGCTCTGGAAACACCATATATTTT. Encoded protein: CASSRTGTSSGNTIYF.

V and J are TRBV7-9 and TRBJ1-4; D might be TRBD1 (6 bases). Trimming took 3 bases from V and 10 from J, leaving 15 bases between them. The CDR3 covers 14 residues. The germline gives CDR1 SEHNR, CDR2 FQNEAQ (reference sequence). CDR3 region: CASSFGVGAGKLFF. The DNA of the CDR3 is TGTGCCAGCAGCTTTGGCGTGGGGGCCGGAAAACTGTTTTTT.

V is TRBV28 and J is TRBJ1-2; D not resolved. Germline CDR1 reads MDHEN; CDR2 reads SYDVKM. The V gene lost 6 bases and the J gene lost 4 bases, with 15 bases spanning the gap. The CDR3 runs to 14 residues. The CDR3 here is CASSPVEGGYGYTF. DNA of the CDR3: TGTGCCAGCAGCCCGGTAGAGGGTGGCTATGGCTACACCTTC.

For the CDR3, the DNA is TGTGCCAGCAGTTACTCGTCCGAGAGCTCCTACAATGAGCAGTTCTTC. It encodes CASSYSSESSYNEQFF. This chain links TRBV6-5 with TRBJ2-1; no clear D gene. This CDR3 is 16 amino acids long. The germline gives CDR1 MNHEY, CDR2 SVGAGI. The ends were cut back, 0 bases at V and 0 bases at J, with 9 bases in the middle.

The chain uses TRBV13 and TRBJ1-2; tentative D call: TRBD1 (6 bases). The germline V gene has CDR1 PRHDT and CDR2 FYEKMQ (reference sequence). V shed 5 bases and J shed 8 bases, with 15 bases lying between them. The CDR3 loop spans 13 amino acids. CDR3 amino acids: CASSPREGVGYTF. In nucleotides, the CDR3 is TGTGCCAGCAGCCCGAGGGAGGGGGTAGGCTACACCTTC. Full variable domain (outside the CDR3, taken from reference TRBV13 and TRBJ1-2): AAGVIQSPRHLIKEKRETATLKCYPIPRHDTVYWYQQGPGQDPQFLISFYEKMQSDKGSIPDRFSAQQFSDYHSELNMSSLELGDSALYFCASSPREGVGYTFGSGTRLTVV.

V is TRBV13 and J is TRBJ2-3, with TRBD2 identical over 8 bases. The J segment lost 2 bases and the V segment lost 3 bases, leaving 10 bases of the junction unmatched. Germline CDR1 PRHDT, CDR2 FYEKMQ (reference sequence). This CDR3 spans 17 amino acids. The CDR3 spells CASSFSRTSSVTDTQYF. CDR3 bases: TGTGCCAGCAGCTTTTCAAGGACTAGCTCGGTCACAGATACGCAGTATTTT.

The gene calls are TRBV4-1 and TRBJ2-4, with 11 bases fitting TRBD1. With V trimmed by 2 bases and J by 0 bases, 6 bases remained unmatched. Germline V gene sequence: CDR1 MGHRA, CDR2 YSYEKL. This CDR3 is built from 18 residues. For the CDR3, the DNA is TGCGCCAGCAGCCAACAGACGGACAGGGGGCTAGCCAAAAACATTCAGTACTTC. Amino acid sequence: CASSQQTDRGLAKNIQYF.

Regarding this clone: Other DNA sequences within the sample encode an identical CDR3. The chain links TRBV6-1 to TRBJ1-2; 9 nucleotides align to TRBD1. Germline trimming cut 5 bases from V and 3 bases from J; bases unmatched to any gene: 1. The CDR3 contains 13 residues. Germline V gives CDR1 MNHNS, CDR2 SASEGT. DNA of the CDR3: TGTGCCAGCAGTTGGACAGGGGACTATGGCTACACCTTC. Its translation is CASSWTGDYGYTF.